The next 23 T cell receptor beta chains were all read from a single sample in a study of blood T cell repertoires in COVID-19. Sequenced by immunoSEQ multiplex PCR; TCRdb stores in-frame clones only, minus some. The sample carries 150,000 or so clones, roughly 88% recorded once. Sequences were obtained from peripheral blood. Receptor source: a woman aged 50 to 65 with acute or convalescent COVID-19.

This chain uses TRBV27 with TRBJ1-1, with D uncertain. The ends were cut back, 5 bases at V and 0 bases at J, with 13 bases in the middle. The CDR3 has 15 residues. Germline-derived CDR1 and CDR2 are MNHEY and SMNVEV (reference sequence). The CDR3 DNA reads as TGTGCCAGCAGTCTGAAACATACAGTGAACACTGAAGCTTTCTTT. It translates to CASSLKHTVNTEAFF.

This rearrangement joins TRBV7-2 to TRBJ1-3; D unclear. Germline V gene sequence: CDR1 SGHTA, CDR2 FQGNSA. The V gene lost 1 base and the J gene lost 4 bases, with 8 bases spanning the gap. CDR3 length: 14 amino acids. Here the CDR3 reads CASSLDAGGNTIYF. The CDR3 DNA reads TGTGCCAGCAGCTTAGACGCGGGAGGAAACACCATATATTTT.

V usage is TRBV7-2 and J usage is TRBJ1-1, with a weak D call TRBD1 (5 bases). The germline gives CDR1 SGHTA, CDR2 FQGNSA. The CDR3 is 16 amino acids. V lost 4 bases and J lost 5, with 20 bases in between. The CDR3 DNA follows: TGTGCCAGCAGCTCGCAAGCCACACAGGCTACGACTGAAGCTTTCTTT. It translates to CASSSQATQATTEAFF. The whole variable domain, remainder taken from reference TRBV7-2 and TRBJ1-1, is GAGVSQSPSNKVTEKGKDVELRCDPISGHTALYWYRQSLGQGLEFLIYFQGNSAPDKSGLPSDRFSAERTGGSVSTLTIQRTQQEDSAVYLCASSSQATQATTEAFFGQGTRLTVV.

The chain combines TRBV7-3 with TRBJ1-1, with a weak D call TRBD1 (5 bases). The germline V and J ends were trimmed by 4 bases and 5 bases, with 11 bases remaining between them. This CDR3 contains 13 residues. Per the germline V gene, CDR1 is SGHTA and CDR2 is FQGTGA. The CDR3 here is CASSSQGRTEAFF. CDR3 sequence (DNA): TGTGCCAGCAGCTCCCAGGGCAGGACTGAAGCTTTCTTT.

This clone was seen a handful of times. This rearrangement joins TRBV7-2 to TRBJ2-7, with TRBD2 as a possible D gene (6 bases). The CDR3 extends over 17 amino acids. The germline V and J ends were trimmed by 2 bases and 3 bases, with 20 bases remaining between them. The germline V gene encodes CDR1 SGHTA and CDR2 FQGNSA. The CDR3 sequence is CASSLNGGSNPLYEQYF. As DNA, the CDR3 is TGTGCCAGCAGCTTAAATGGAGGGAGTAATCCTCTCTACGAGCAGTACTTC.

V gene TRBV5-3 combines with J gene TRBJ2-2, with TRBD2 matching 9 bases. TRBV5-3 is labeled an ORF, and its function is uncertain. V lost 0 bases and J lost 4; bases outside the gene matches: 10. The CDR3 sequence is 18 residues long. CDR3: CARSLAPSGNTTTGELFF. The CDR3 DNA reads TGTGCCAGAAGCTTGGCTCCTAGCGGGAACACGACCACCGGGGAGCTGTTTTTT.

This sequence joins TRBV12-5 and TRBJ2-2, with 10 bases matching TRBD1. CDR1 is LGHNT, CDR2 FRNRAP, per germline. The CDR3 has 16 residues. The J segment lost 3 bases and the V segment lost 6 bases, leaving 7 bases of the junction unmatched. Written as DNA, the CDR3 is TGTGCTAGTGGCTCGACAGGGGGCACGCACACCGGGGAGCTGTTTTTT. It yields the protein CASGSTGGTHTGELFF.

The chain's CDR3 is CASSESLGDYEQYF. The CDR3 bases are TGTGCCAGCAGTGAATCGCTGGGAGACTACGAGCAGTACTTC. The rearrangement uses TRBV6-1 and TRBJ2-7, with D perhaps TRBD2 (5 bases). Trimming stripped 2 bases from V and 3 bases from J, with 11 bases between. CDR1 is MNHNS and CDR2 is SASEGT in the germline V gene. The CDR3 runs 14 residues.

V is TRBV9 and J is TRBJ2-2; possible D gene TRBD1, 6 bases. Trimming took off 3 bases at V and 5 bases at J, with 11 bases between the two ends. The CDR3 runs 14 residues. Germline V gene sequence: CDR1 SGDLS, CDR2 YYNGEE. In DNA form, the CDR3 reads TGTGCCAGCAGCGAAACAGGGCCAACCGGGGAGCTGTTTTTT. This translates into CASSETGPTGELFF.

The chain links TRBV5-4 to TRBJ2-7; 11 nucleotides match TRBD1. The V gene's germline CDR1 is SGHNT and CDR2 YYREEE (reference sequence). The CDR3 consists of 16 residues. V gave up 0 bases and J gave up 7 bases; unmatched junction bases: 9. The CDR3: CASSLGTGGGFGEQYF. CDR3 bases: TGTGCCAGCAGCTTGGGGACAGGGGGCGGCTTCGGTGAGCAGTACTTC.

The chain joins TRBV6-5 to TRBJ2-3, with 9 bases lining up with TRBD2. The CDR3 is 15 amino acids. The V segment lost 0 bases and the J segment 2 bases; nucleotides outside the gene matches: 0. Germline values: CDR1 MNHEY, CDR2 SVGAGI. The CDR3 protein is CASSYSGLATDTQYF. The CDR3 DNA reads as TGTGCCAGCAGTTACTCGGGACTAGCCACAGATACGCAGTATTTT.

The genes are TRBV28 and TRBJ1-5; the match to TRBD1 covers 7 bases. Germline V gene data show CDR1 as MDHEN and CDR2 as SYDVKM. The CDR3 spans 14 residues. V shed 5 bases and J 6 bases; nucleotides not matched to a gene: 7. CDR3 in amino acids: CASSRQGESQPQHF. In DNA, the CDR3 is TGTGCCAGCAGTCGGCAGGGGGAGAGTCAGCCCCAGCATTTT.

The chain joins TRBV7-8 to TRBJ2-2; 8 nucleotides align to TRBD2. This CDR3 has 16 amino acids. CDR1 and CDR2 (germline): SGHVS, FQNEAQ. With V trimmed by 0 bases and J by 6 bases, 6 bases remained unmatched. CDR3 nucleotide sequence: TGTGCCAGCAGCTTAGCGGAAACGGGGGGGCCCGGGGAGCTGTTTTTT. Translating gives CASSLAETGGPGELFF.

The CDR3 coding sequence is TGTGCCAGCAGCTTAGAAGCTCCGGGACACAACAGACCAACTAATGAAAAACTGTTTTTT. It codes for CASSLEAPGHNRPTNEKLFF. V is TRBV11-3 and J is TRBJ1-4; D might be TRBD1 (6 bases). CDR3 length: 20 residues. V was clipped by 0 bases and J by 0 bases, with 20 bases between them. Germline assignment: CDR1 SGHNT and CDR2 YENEEA.

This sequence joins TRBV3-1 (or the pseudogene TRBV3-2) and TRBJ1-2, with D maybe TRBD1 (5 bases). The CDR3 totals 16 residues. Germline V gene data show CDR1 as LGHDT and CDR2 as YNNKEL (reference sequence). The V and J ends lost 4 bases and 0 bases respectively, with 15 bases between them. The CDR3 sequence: CASSPTGGGTNYGYTF. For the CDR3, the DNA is TGTGCCAGCAGCCCCACCGGGGGGGGGACTAACTATGGCTACACCTTC.

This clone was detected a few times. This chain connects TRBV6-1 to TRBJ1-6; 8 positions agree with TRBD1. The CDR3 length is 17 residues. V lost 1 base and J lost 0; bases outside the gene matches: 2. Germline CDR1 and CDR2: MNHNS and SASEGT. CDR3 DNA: TGTGCCAGCAGTGAAGGACAGGGGTCCTCCTATAATTCACCCCTCCACTTT. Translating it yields CASSEGQGSSYNSPLHF.

As DNA, the CDR3 is TGTGCCAGCACCCCAGGCCAGGGGTTTGGAAACACCATATATTTT. Protein: CASTPGQGFGNTIYF. The V call is TRBV7-2, the J call TRBJ1-3; tentative D call: TRBD1 (6 bases). Looked up from germline, CDR1 is SGHTA and CDR2 is FQGNSA. The V end lost 7 bases, the J end lost 3 bases, and 16 bases lay between the germline ends. This CDR3 is 15 amino acids long.

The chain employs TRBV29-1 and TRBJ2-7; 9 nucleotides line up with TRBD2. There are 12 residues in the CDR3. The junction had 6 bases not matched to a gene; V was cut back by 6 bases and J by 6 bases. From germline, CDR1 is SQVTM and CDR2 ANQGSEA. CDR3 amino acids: CSVKGAGGEQYF. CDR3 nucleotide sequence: TGCAGCGTCAAGGGAGCGGGGGGCGAGCAGTACTTC.

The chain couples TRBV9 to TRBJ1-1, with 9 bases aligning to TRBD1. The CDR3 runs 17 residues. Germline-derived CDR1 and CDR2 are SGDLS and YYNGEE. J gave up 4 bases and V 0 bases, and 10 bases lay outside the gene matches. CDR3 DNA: TGTGCCAGCAGCGTAGCTGGGGGACAGGGATCGGGCACTGAAGCTTTCTTT. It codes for CASSVAGGQGSGTEAFF.

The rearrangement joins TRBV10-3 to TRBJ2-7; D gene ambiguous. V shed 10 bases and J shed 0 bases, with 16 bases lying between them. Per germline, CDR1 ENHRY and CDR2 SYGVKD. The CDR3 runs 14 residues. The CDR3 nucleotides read TGTGCCACGCAAACCATCGCAGGCTCCTACGAGCAGTACTTC. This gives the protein CATQTIAGSYEQYF.

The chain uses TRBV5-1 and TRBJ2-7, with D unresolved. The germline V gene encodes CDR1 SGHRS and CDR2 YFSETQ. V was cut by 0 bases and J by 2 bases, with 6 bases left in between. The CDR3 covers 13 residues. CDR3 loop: CASSLVSTYEQYF. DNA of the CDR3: TGCGCCAGCAGCTTGGTCAGTACCTACGAGCAGTACTTC.

CDR3 loop: CASSVQQLNTEAFF. The CDR3 region has the DNA TGCGCCAGCAGCGTACAACAGTTGAACACTGAAGCTTTCTTT. The chain carries TRBV5-1 and TRBJ1-1; D remains unclear. CDR1 and CDR2 from the germline V gene are SGHRS and YFSETQ. The CDR3 totals 14 residues. Trimming removed 4 bases from V and 0 bases from J, with 10 bases in between.

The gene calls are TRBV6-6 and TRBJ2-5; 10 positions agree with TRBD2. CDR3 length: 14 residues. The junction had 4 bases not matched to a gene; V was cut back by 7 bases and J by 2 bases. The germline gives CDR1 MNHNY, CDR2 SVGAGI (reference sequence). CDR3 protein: CASILAGVQETQYF. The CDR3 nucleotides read TGTGCCAGCATCCTAGCGGGGGTTCAAGAGACCCAGTACTTC.